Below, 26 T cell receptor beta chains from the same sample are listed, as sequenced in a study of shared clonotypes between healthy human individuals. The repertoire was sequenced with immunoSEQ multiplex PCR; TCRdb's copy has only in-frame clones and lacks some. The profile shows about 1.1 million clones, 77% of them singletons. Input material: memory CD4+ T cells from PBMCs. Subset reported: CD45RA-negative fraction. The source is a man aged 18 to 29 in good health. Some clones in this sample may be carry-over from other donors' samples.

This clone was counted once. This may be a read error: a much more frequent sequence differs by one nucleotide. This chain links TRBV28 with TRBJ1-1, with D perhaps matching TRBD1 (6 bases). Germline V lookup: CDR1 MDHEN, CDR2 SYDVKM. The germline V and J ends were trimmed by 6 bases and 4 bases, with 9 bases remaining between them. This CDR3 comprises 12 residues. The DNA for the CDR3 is TGTGCCAGCAGGATAGGGGGCACTGAAGCTTTCTTT. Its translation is CASRIGGTEAFF. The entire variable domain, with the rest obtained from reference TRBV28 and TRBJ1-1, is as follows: DVKVTQSSRYLVKRTGEKVFLECVQDMDHENMFWYRQDPGLGLRLIYFSYDVKMKEKGDIPEGYSVSREKKERFSLILESASTNQTSMYLCASRIGGTEAFFGQGTRLTVV.

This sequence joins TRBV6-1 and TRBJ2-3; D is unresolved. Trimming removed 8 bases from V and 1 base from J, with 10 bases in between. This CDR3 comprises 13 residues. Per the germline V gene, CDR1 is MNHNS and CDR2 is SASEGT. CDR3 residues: CASQFPGTDTQYF. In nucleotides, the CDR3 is TGTGCCAGCCAATTCCCAGGCACAGATACGCAGTATTTT.

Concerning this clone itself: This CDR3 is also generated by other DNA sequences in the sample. The chain's CDR3 is CASSQDTNTEAFF. The DNA of the CDR3 is TGTGCCAGCAGCCAAGATACTAACACTGAAGCTTTCTTT. The gene calls are TRBV14 and TRBJ1-1; D unclear. The germline V gene encodes CDR1 SGHDN and CDR2 FVKESK. V lost 0 bases and J 2 bases, leaving 4 bases between the germline ends. The CDR3 is 13 residues long.

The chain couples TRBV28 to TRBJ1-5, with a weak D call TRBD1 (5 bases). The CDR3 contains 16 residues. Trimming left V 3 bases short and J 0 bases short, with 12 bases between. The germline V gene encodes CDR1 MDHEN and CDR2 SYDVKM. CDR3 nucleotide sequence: TGTGCCAGCAGTTTGCTGGCAGGGATTAGCAATCAGCCCCAGCATTTT. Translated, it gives CASSLLAGISNQPQHF.

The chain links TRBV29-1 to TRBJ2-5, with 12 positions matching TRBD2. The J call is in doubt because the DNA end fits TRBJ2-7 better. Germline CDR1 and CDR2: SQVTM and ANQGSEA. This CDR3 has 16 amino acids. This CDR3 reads CSVEDLTSGGLYEQYF. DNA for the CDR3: TGCAGCGTTGAAGACCTGACTAGCGGGGGACTTTACGAGCAGTACTTC.

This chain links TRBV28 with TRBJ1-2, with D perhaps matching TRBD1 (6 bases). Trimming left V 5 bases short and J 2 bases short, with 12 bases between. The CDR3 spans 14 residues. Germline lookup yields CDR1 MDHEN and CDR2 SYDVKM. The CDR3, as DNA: TGTGCCAGCAGTGGGATCGGGGGCAACTATGGCTACACCTTC. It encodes CASSGIGGNYGYTF.

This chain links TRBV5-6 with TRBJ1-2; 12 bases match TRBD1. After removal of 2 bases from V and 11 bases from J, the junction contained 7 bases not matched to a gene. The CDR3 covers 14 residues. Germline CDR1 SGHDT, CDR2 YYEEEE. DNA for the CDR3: TGTGCCAGCAGCTTCCCGGGACAGGGGGCGGGGTACACCTTC. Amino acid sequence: CASSFPGQGAGYTF. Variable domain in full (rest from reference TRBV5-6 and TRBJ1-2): DAGVTQSPTHLIKTRGQQVTLRCSPKSGHDTVSWYQQALGQGPQFIFQYYEEEERQRGNFPDRFSGHQFPNYSSELNVNALLLGDSALYLCASSFPGQGAGYTFGSGTRLTVV.

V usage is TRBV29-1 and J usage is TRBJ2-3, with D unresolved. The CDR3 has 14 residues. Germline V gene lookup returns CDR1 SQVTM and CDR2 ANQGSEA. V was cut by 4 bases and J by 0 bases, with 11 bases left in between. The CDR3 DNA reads TGCAGCGTTGTAGAGGATACTAGCACAGATACGCAGTATTTT. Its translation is CSVVEDTSTDTQYF.

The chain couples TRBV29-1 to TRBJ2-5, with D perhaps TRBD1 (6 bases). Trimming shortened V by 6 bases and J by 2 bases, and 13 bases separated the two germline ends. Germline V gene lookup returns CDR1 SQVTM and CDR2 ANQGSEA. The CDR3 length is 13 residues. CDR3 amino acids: CSVARDTQETQYF. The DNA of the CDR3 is TGCAGCGTCGCCCGGGACACACAAGAGACCCAGTACTTC.

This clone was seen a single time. CDR3 residues: CASRAPSENTEAFF. In nucleotides, the CDR3 is TGTGCCAGCAGGGCCCCCTCAGAGAACACTGAAGCTTTCTTT. The chain uses TRBV21-1 and TRBJ1-1; the table's D gene call, TRBD1, was not cross checked with the DNA. TRBV21-1 is assigned pseudogene status. The CDR3 has 14 residues.

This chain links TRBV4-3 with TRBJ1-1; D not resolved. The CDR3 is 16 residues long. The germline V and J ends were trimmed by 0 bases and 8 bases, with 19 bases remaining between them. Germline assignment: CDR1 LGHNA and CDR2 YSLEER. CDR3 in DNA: TGCGCCAGCAGCCAAGAGGTGTCCAGGAAGGGAGAGGAAGCTTTCTTT. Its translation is CASSQEVSRKGEEAFF.

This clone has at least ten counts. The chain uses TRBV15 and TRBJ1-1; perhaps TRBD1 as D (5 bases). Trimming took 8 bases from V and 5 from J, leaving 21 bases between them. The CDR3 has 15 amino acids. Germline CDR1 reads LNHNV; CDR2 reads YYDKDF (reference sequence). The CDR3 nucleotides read TGTGCCACCGAAACAAGGGGTTTCGCGGGAACTGAAGCTTTCTTT. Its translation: CATETRGFAGTEAFF.

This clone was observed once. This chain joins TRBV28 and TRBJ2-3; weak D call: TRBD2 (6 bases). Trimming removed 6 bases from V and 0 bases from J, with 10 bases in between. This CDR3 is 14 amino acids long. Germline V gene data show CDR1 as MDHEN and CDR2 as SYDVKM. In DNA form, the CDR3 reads TGTGCCAGCAGCACCGGGACTAGCACAGATACGCAGTATTTT. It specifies CASSTGTSTDTQYF.

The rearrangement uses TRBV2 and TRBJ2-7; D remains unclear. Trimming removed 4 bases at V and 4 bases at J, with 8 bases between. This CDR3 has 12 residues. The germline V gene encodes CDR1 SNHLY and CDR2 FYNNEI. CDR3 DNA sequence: TGTGCCAGCAGTGTTGCGGTGTACGAGCAGTACTTC. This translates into CASSVAVYEQYF.

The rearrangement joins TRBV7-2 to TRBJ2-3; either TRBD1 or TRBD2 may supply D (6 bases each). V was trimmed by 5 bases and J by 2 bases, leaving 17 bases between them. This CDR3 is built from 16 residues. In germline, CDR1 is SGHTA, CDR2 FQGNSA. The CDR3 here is CASSRRGGTNTDTQYF. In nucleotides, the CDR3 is TGTGCCAGCAGCCGACGAGGGGGGACGAACACAGATACGCAGTATTTT.

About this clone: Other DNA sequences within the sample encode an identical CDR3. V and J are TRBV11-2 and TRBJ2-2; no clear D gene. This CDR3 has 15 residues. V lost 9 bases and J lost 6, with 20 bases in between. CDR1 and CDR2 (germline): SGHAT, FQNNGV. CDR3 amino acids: CARLRPPVRAGELFF. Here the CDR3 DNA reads TGTGCCAGACTTCGTCCTCCGGTTCGCGCCGGGGAGCTGTTTTTT.

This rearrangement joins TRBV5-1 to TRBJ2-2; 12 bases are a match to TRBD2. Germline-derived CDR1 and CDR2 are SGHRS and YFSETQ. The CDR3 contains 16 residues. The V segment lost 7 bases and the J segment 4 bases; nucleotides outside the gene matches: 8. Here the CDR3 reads CASRQLTSGSTGELFF. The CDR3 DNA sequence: TGCGCCAGCCGACAGTTGACTAGCGGGAGCACCGGGGAGCTGTTTTTT.

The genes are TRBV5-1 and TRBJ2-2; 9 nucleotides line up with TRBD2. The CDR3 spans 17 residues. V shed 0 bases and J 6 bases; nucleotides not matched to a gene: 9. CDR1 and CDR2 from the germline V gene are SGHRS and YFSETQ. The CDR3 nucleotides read TGCGCCAGCAGCTTGGTTAGCGGGGGAGCCAGCCCCGGGGAGCTGTTTTTT. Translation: CASSLVSGGASPGELFF.

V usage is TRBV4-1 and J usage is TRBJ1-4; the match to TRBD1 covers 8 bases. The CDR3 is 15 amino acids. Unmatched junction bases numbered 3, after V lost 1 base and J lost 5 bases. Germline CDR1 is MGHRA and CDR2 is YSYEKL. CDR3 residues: CASSQGDRRNEKLFF. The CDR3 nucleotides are TGCGCCAGCAGCCAAGGGGACAGGAGGAATGAAAAACTGTTTTTT.

CDR3 region: CASSVGQDQPQHF. Here the CDR3 DNA reads TGCGCCAGCAGCGTCGGACAGGATCAGCCCCAGCATTTT. The gene calls are TRBV5-1 and TRBJ1-5; 7 positions agree with TRBD1. CDR3 length: 13 residues. V was clipped by 4 bases and J by 5 bases; unmatched bases: 3. Germline V gene data show CDR1 as SGHRS and CDR2 as YFSETQ.

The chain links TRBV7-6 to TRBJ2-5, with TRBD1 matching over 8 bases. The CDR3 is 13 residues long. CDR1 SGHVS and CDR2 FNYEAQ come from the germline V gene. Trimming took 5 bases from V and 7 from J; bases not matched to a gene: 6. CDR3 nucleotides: TGTGCCAGCAGCCTAGGACAGGGTGGGACCCAGTACTTC. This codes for CASSLGQGGTQYF.

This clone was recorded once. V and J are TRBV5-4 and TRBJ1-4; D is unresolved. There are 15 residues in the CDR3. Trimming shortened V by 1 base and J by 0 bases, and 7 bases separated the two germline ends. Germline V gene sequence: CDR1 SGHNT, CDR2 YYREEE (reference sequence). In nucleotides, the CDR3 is TGTGCCAGCAGCTTGACAGTAACAACTAATGAAAAACTGTTTTTT. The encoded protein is CASSLTVTTNEKLFF.

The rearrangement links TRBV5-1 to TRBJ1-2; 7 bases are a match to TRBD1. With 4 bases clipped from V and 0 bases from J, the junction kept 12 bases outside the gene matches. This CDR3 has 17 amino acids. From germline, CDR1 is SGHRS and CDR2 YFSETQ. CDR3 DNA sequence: TGCGCCAGCAGCATGAACCCCACAGGGGAAGCTAACTATGGCTACACCTTC. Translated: CASSMNPTGEANYGYTF.

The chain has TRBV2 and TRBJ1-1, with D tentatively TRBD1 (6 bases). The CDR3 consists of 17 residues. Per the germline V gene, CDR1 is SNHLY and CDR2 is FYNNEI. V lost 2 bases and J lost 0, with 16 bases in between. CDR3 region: CASSEMAGGPLNTEAFF. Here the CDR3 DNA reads TGTGCCAGCAGTGAAATGGCTGGGGGGCCTTTGAACACTGAAGCTTTCTTT.

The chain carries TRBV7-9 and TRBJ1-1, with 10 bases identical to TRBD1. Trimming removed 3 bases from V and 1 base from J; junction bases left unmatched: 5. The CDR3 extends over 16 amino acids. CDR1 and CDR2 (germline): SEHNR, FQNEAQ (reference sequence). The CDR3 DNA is TGTGCCAGCAGCTTGGACAGGGGGAATCGGAACACTGAAGCTTTCTTT. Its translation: CASSLDRGNRNTEAFF.

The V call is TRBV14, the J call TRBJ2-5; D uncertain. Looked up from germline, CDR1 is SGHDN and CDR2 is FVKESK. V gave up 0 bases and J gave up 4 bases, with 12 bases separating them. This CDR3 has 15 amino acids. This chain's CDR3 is CASSQELSKIETQYF. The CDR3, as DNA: TGTGCCAGCAGCCAAGAGCTCAGTAAAATAGAGACCCAGTACTTC.